This TCR beta chain was sequenced for a study of blood T cells in healthy people across ages. CDR3 size: 13 residues. Trimming pared 6 bases from V and 1 base from J, leaving 10 bases between. CDR1 is SGHRS and CDR2 is YFSETQ in the germline V gene. PCR was performed a second time for roughly 6 to 12 cycles using a sample-barcoded 5' primer and a J-beta primer mix. TCRdb re-analysed the 5' RACE reads in MiXCR, keeping a single row per CDR3 protein. Here the sample spans some 900,000 distinct CDR3 sequences, roughly 43% being singletons. This sequence was found in a man in his thirties or forties in good health. The J gene is TRBJ2-5, the V gene TRBV5-1, with D perhaps matching TRBD2 (5 bases). The sequenced sample consisted of blood. CDR3 residues: CASNTGFQETQYF. CDR3 sequence (DNA): TGCGCCAGCAACACGGGGTTCCAAGAGACCCAGTACTTC.